These 9 T cell receptor beta chains were sequenced from one sample in a study of blood T cell repertoires in COVID-19 (dated by TCRdb to 2020 to 2021). The library was built by means of the immunoSEQ multiplex PCR assay. As stored in TCRdb, this immuneACCESS dataset retains in-frame rearrangements with V and J assigned. A fraction of the clones does not appear; measured against another copy, unresolved V genes explain less than half of the discrepancy, and the remainder lacks a known reason. This sample is represented by about 60,000 clones; about three quarters of them were singletons. The ten largest clones take up 40% to 60% of the sample. Sequencing was carried out using peripheral blood. The receptors derive from a woman of 80 years or more with acute or convalescent COVID-19.

This chain joins TRBV4-1 and TRBJ1-2, with TRBD1 identical over 9 bases. V was pared by 4 bases and J by 3 bases, with 6 bases of the junction left unmatched. This CDR3 contains 15 residues. Germline CDR1 is MGHRA and CDR2 is YSYEKL. CDR3 region: CASSRSDRGDYGYTF. The CDR3 DNA is TGCGCCAGCAGCCGCTCGGACAGGGGAGACTATGGCTACACCTTC.

V usage is TRBV24-1 and J usage is TRBJ2-3; 9 nucleotides agree with TRBD1. The V gene end was trimmed by 4 bases and the J gene end by 4 bases; junction bases not matched to a gene: 5. CDR1 is KGHDR and CDR2 is SFDVKD in the germline V gene. This CDR3 region has 15 residues. The CDR3, as DNA: TGTGCCACCAGTGAAAGGGACAGGGAGGCAGATACGCAGTATTTT. This gives the protein CATSERDREADTQYF.

The chain recombines TRBV7-8 with TRBJ1-5; D perhaps matches TRBD1 (6 bases). Per the germline V gene, CDR1 is SGHVS and CDR2 is FQNEAQ. This CDR3 contains 16 residues. V lost 0 bases and J 2 bases, leaving 11 bases between the germline ends. The CDR3 protein is CASSLARGLGNQPQHF. CDR3 DNA sequence: TGTGCCAGCAGCTTAGCGCGGGGGCTCGGCAATCAGCCCCAGCATTTT.

The gene calls are TRBV27 and TRBJ1-2; no definite D call. The germline V gene encodes CDR1 MNHEY and CDR2 SMNVEV (reference sequence). V was shortened by 3 bases and J by 3 bases, with 8 bases between the two germline ends. The CDR3 has 13 residues. Here the CDR3 reads CASSLVGDYGYTF. The DNA of the CDR3 is TGTGCCAGCAGTTTGGTCGGTGACTATGGCTACACCTTC.

The V gene is TRBV12-3 or TRBV12-4, the J gene TRBJ2-7, with 9 bases fitting TRBD1. V dropped 6 bases and J dropped 2; count of bases not matched to a gene: 2. This CDR3 is built from 13 residues. DNA of the CDR3: TGTGCCAGCAGACAGGGGGCGGCCTACGAGCAGTACTTC. Protein: CASRQGAAYEQYF.

The chain carries TRBV12-5 and TRBJ2-7; 11 bases match TRBD1. The CDR3 contains 14 residues. Unmatched junction bases numbered 8, after V lost 6 bases and J lost 7 bases. Looked up from germline, CDR1 is LGHNT and CDR2 is FRNRAP. CDR3 nucleotide sequence: TGTGCTAGTGGACGGACAGGGGGCATTGGGGAGCAGTACTTC. This translates into CASGRTGGIGEQYF.

This clone was detected only a few times. This chain joins TRBV2 and TRBJ2-1, with TRBD2 identical over 11 bases. Germline-derived CDR1 and CDR2 are SNHLY and FYNNEI. V was clipped by 4 bases and J by 9 bases; unmatched bases: 8. The length of the CDR3 is 15 residues. The DNA for the CDR3 is TGTGCCAGCAGTGCACTAGCGGGAGATCTTACTGAGCAGTTCTTC. Encoded protein: CASSALAGDLTEQFF. Complete variable domain (other parts from reference TRBV2 and TRBJ2-1): EPEVTQTPSHQVTQMGQEVILRCVPISNHLYFYWYRQILGQKVEFLVSFYNNEISEKSEIFDDQFSVERPDGSNFTLKIRSTKLEDSAMYFCASSALAGDLTEQFFGPGTRLTVL.

This clone came up once. This chain connects TRBV13 to TRBJ1-3; D might be TRBD1 (5 bases). CDR1 is PRHDT, CDR2 FYEKMQ, per germline (reference sequence). V lost 2 bases to trimming and J lost 0 bases, with 11 bases between them. This CDR3 has 16 residues. The CDR3 region has the DNA TGTGCCAGCAGCTTAAGGGGTGCCTACTCTGGAAACACCATATATTTT. Its protein is CASSLRGAYSGNTIYF.

The J gene is TRBJ1-3, the V gene TRBV29-1; 11 positions match TRBD1. Germline trimming cut 6 bases from V and 4 bases from J; bases unmatched to any gene: 5. Germline CDR1 reads SQVTM; CDR2 reads ANQGSEA. CDR3 length: 14 residues. The CDR3 loop is CSVRTGGPGNTIYF. The CDR3 nucleotides are TGCAGCGTGCGGACAGGGGGCCCCGGAAACACCATATATTTT.